Listed below are T cell receptor beta chains from one sample, sequenced in a study of T cells in Graves' hyperthyroidism and ophthalmopathy. Each CDR3 protein is one row after TCRdb ran MiXCR on the multiplex PCR reads. The data contain approximately 710,000 distinct CDR3 sequences, roughly a sixth of them singletons. Sequenced sample: blood. The receptor set was obtained from a man in his forties or fifties with Graves' hyperthyroidism. Both conserved end residues are trimmed from each CDR3. Fields, in order: clone size, CDR3 length, V gene, J gene, CDR3 protein. Not all rows give a size; the values are once, few, many and, for expanded clones, a class.

-	13	TRBV27	TRBJ2-5	ASSYRRGSQETQY
-	14	TRBV4-2	TRBJ2-3	ASSQELAGGGDTQY
-	13	TRBV18	TRBJ2-5	ASSPNGQGGETQY
many	12	TRBV12-3/TRBV12-4	TRBJ2-1	ASSLGAGAGEQF
many	11	TRBV6-1	TRBJ2-1	ASSEVAGIEQF
-	12	TRBV30	TRBJ1-1	AWSDLSMNTEAF
-	13	TRBV20-1	TRBJ2-1	SAPTGTSGSLGQF
many	15	TRBV6-1	TRBJ2-2	ASSAYLAGVGTGELF
few	10	TRBV6-1	TRBJ2-7	ASTSDLYEQY
few	14	TRBV5-6	TRBJ1-5	ASSFFDRALNQPQH
-	13	TRBV4-1	TRBJ1-1	ASSQIFMMNTEAF
few	14	TRBV14	TRBJ1-1	ASSQDLGYVNTEAF
many	12	TRBV11-2	TRBJ1-1	ASSLVWGNTEAF
-	12	TRBV12-3/TRBV12-4	TRBJ2-1	ASSLWEGYNEQF
-	13	TRBV6-5	TRBJ2-1	ASSYNGDHYNEQF
many	13	TRBV7-3	TRBJ2-3	ASSFIPGGTDTQY
many	10	TRBV30	TRBJ1-2	AWSPGGYGYT
many	12	TRBV29-1	TRBJ2-1	SDIAGVSYNEQF
few	14	TRBV7-9	TRBJ2-2	ASSLAIRAYTGELF
-	13	TRBV28	TRBJ1-5	ASNLREGGNQPQH
-	10	TRBV20-1	TRBJ1-1	SAPNHGSEAF
few	12	TRBV10-3	TRBJ2-4	AINRAGPKNIQY
-	13	TRBV7-9	TRBJ2-7	ASSFGRAVSYEQY
many	14	TRBV27	TRBJ2-1	ASSPSTGEAWDEQF
many	12	TRBV10-3	TRBJ2-1	AISDLEPYNEQF
many	13	TRBV28	TRBJ2-2	ASSLAAGDTGELF
-	14	TRBV5-1	TRBJ2-1	ASSLDVGTSSREQF
many	13	TRBV20-1	TRBJ1-5	SASSGTGGFQPQH
many	13	TRBV12-3/TRBV12-4	TRBJ2-1	ASSFWTGDYNEQF
few	11	TRBV3-1	TRBJ2-3	ASSAQDTDTQY
many	12	TRBV27	TRBJ1-2	ASSSPIGGGRYT
many	13	TRBV7-2	TRBJ2-1	ASSSGRSSYNEQF
few	14	TRBV3-1	TRBJ2-1	ASSVTYSEKVNEQF
-	14	TRBV5-1	TRBJ2-2	ASIGAGHPTTRELF
-	11	TRBV7-9	TRBJ1-2	ASSARGLYGYT
-	13	TRBV10-3	TRBJ2-5	AISEATGPPGTQY